The source of this T cell receptor beta chain is a study of CD8+ T cells in alopecia areata. Whole-study context: Treated patients took oral tofacitinib at 5 to 10 mg twice daily.

Treatment: oral pan-JAK inhibitor, 5-10 mg twice daily. Collection of lesional scalp punch biopsies and peripheral blood was performed in alopecia areata patients. Using a FACSAria, the CD4+ and CD8+ T cells were sorted from the PBMCs. Study findings and constraints: Alopecia totalis/universalis scalp especially showed more expanded CD8+ clones than normal scalp.

Worth noting for this clone: The antigen remains undetermined.

Sequencing templates came from extracted RNA that was reverse transcribed into cDNA. The protocol was immunoSEQ multiplex PCR, while the TCRdb copy is restricted to in-frame clones and leaves out a portion. Of 250,000 to 300,000 clones in the sample, roughly 60% were seen once. The CDR3 contains 15 residues. Trimming at V came to 3 bases and at J to 2 bases, leaving 5 bases not matched to a gene. In germline, CDR1 is SEHNR, CDR2 FQNEAQ (reference sequence). The chain links TRBV7-9 to TRBJ2-5; 8 bases fit TRBD1. The sequence was collected from a human donor with alopecia areata. Material: CD4+ T cells sorted from blood, obtained at week 24, from a patient treated with tofacitinib. CDR3 residues: CASSFWTGYQETQYF. CDR3 coding DNA: TGTGCCAGCAGCTTTTGGACAGGGTATCAAGAGACCCAGTACTTC.